This T cell receptor beta chain derives from a study of blood T cell repertoires in COVID-19. The table came from immunoSEQ multiplex PCR; TCRdb's copy has only in-frame clones and leaves some out. This table holds under 200,000 clones, roughly 90% found once. The CDR3 has 15 residues. The germline gives CDR1 MNHEY, CDR2 SVGAGI. V was trimmed by 6 bases and J by 5 bases, leaving 19 bases between them. Material: peripheral blood. This sequence originates from a woman in her 70s with acute or convalescent COVID-19. This chain links TRBV6-5 with TRBJ1-1, with a tentative D call TRBD1 (5 bases). CDR3 nucleotide sequence: TGTGCCAGCAGCCGCAGGGCAATAAGTGGGACTGAAGCTTTCTTT. Translating gives CASSRRAISGTEAFF.